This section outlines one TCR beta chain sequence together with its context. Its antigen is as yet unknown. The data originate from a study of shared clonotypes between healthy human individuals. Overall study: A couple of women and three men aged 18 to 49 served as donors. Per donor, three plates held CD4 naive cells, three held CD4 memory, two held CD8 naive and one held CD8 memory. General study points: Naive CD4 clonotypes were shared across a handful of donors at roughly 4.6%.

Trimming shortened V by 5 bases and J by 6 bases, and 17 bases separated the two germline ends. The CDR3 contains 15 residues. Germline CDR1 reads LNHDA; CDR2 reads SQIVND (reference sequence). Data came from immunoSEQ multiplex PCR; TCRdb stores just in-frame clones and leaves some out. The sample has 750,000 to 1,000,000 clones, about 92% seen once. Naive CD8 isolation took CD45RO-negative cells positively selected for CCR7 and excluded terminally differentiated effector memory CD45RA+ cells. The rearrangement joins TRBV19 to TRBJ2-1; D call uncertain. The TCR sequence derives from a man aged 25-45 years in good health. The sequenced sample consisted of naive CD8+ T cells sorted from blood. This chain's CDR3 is CASSPTPGPGNEQFF. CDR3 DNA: TGTGCCAGTAGTCCGACCCCCGGACCAGGCAATGAGCAGTTCTTC.